This TCR beta chain appears in the sequencing data of a study of Graves' ophthalmopathy and Graves' hyperthyroidism. General observations from the study: Blood shared most expanded thyroid clonotypes above 0.001 frequency.

About this clonotype itself: Its antigen is not identified. This could be a read error, since a much larger clone is one nucleotide away.

Scientists amplified the TCR beta CDR3 regions from RNA transcripts. The workflow started with a first-round RT-PCR run with HTBI primers and then moved on to a second-round multiplex PCR. TCRdb recomputed calls from the multiplex PCR reads with MiXCR, one row per CDR3 protein. The sample includes about 620,000 distinct CDR3 sequences, approximately 22% seen only once; the top ten take approximately 6.9%. CDR3 length: 14 residues. From germline, CDR1 is SGHTA and CDR2 FQGNSA. This chain connects TRBV7-2 to TRBJ1-5; D call uncertain. Sequencing input: peripheral blood. This TCR was recovered from a young woman with stable Graves' hyperthyroidism. Some clones in this sample may be carry-over from other donors' samples. Written as DNA, the CDR3 is TGTGTCAGCAGCTTAGACCCAAACGGGCAGCCCCAGCATTTT. Protein product: CVSSLDPNGQPQHF.